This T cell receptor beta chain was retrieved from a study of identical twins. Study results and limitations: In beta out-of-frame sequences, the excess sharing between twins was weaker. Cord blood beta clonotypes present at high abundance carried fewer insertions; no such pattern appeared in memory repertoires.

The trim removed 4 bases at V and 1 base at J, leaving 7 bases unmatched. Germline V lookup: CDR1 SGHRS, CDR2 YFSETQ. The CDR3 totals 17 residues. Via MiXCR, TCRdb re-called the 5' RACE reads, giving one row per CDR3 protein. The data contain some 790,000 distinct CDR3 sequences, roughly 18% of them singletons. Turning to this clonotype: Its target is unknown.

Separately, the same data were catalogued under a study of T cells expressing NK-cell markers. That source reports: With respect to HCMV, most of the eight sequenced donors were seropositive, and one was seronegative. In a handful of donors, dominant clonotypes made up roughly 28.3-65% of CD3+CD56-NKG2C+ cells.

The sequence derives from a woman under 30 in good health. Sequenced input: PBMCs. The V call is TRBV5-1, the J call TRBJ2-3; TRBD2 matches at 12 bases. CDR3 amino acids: CASSKTSGGTRTDTQYF. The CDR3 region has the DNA TGCGCCAGCAGCAAAACTAGCGGGGGGACCCGCACAGATACGCAGTATTTT.